This T cell receptor (beta chain) comes out of a study of CD8 T cells in Susac syndrome. The V gene lost 5 bases and the J gene lost 3 bases, with 19 bases spanning the gap. The germline gives CDR1 MDHEN, CDR2 SYDVKM. There are 16 residues in the CDR3. Random hexamers primed reverse transcription of 0.5 to 1 ug RNA. TCRdb recomputed calls from the immunoSEQ multiplex PCR reads with MiXCR, one row per CDR3 protein. This repertoire shows fewer than 150,000 distinct CDR3 sequences, 94% found once; its top ten account for approximately 0.3%. Sequencing of TCR beta drew on CD8+ and CD4+ T cells from blood. TEMRA cells were FACS-enriched and CD8+ and CD4+ T cells negatively isolated.

Sequenced: CD8+ T cells from PBMCs. The TCR was taken from a human donor in good health. This sequence joins TRBV28 and TRBJ1-2, with a weak D call TRBD1 (5 bases). The CDR3 is CASSPKGTGFHYGYTF. The CDR3 nucleotides are TGTGCCAGCAGTCCCAAGGGGACGGGTTTTCACTATGGCTACACCTTC.